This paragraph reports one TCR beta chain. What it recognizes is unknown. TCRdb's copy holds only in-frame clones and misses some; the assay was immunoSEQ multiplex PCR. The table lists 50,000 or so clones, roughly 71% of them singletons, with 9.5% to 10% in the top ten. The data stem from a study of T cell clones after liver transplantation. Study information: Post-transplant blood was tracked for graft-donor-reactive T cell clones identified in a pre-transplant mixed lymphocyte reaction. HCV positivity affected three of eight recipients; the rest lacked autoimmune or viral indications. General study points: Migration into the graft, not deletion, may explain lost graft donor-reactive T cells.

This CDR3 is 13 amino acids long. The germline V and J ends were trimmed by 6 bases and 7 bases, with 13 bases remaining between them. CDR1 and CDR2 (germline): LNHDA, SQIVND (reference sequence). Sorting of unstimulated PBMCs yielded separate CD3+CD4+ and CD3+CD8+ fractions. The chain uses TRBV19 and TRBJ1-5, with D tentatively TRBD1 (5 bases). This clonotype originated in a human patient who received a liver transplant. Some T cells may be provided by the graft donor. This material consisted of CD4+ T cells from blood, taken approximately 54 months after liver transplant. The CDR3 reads CASRVRVEQPQHF. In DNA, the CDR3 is TGTGCCAGTAGGGTCAGGGTAGAACAGCCCCAGCATTTT.